One and the same sample provided the 23 T cell receptor beta chains below, sequenced in a study of T cells after yellow fever vaccination. MiXCR was run by TCRdb on the 5' RACE reads, yielding one entry per CDR3 protein. Altogether about 68,000 distinct CDR3 sequences are present, approximately 6.1% being singletons, with the ten largest covering 37%. Sample: CD8+ T cells sorted from PBMCs, taken more than 40 days after the first yellow fever vaccination. Receptors were obtained from a man younger than 35 who received the YFV17D yellow fever vaccine.

This clonotype was counted ten times or more. This chain links TRBV6-1 with TRBJ1-3, with D perhaps matching TRBD1 (5 bases). The V gene's germline CDR1 is MNHNS and CDR2 SASEGT. The CDR3 runs 15 residues. V lost 6 bases and J lost 0, with 12 bases in between. CDR3 sequence (DNA): TGTGCCAGCAGACCGGGACCGAACTCTGGAAACACCATATATTTT. It encodes CASRPGPNSGNTIYF.

This clonotype was counted only a few times. V usage is TRBV3-1 and J usage is TRBJ2-2; the match to TRBD2 covers 7 bases. V trimming: 6 bases; J trimming: 2 bases; junction bases outside the gene matches: 9. The germline V gene has CDR1 LGHDT and CDR2 YNNKEL (reference sequence). The CDR3 is made up of 16 amino acids. CDR3 loop: CASRNRDYHNTGELFF. CDR3 DNA sequence: TGTGCCAGCAGAAACCGGGACTACCACAACACCGGGGAGCTGTTTTTT.

The gene calls are TRBV27 and TRBJ2-7; no clear D gene. The V gene lost 6 bases and the J gene lost 4 bases, with 13 bases spanning the gap. Germline assignment: CDR1 MNHEY and CDR2 SMNVEV (reference sequence). The CDR3 is 13 residues long. The CDR3 bases are TGTGCCAGCAGCCAAGGCATATCTTACGAGCAGTACTTC. Translated, it gives CASSQGISYEQYF.

This clonotype has at least ten counts. The chain employs TRBV7-6 and TRBJ2-5; no clear D gene. Germline CDR1 is SGHVS and CDR2 is FNYEAQ. V lost 4 bases to trimming and J lost 2 bases, with 11 bases between them. The CDR3 covers 14 residues. CDR3 nucleotides: TGTGCCAGCAGCTCCGGTGGGGAACAAGAGACCCAGTACTTC. Translating gives CASSSGGEQETQYF.

This clonotype was seen repeatedly, ten times or more. The genes are TRBV4-1 and TRBJ2-2; maybe TRBD2 (6 bases). The CDR3 length is 18 residues. Germline CDR1 MGHRA, CDR2 YSYEKL. The V gene lost 3 bases and the J gene lost 3 bases, with 20 bases spanning the gap. The CDR3 spells CASSQYSHPPGDTGELFF. The CDR3 DNA is TGCGCCAGCAGCCAGTACTCTCATCCTCCGGGGGACACCGGGGAGCTGTTTTTT.

This clonotype was recorded at least ten times. The chain uses TRBV9 and TRBJ2-3, with no clear D. The CDR3 is 13 residues long. Germline values: CDR1 SGDLS, CDR2 YYNGEE. Between the trimmed V and J ends, which lost 0 bases and 1 base, there was a span of 3 bases. CDR3 in DNA: TGTGCCAGCAGCGTAGAGGGCACAGATACGCAGTATTTT. Translated, it gives CASSVEGTDTQYF.

The J gene is TRBJ2-3, the V gene TRBV9, with 8 bases matching TRBD2. V shed 0 bases, J shed 1 base, and the junction held 4 bases outside the gene matches. The CDR3 runs to 16 residues. The germline V gene has CDR1 SGDLS and CDR2 YYNGEE. The CDR3 DNA sequence: TGTGCCAGCAGCGTAGGGGCGGGGGGTCGCACAGATACGCAGTATTTT. This sequence encodes CASSVGAGGRTDTQYF.

Concerning this clonotype: This may come from a read error, since a much larger clone is one base off. This chain uses TRBV9 with TRBJ2-5; the D gene is possibly TRBD1 (5 bases). Germline lookup yields CDR1 SGDLS and CDR2 YYNGEE. This CDR3 region has 15 residues. V was cut by 4 bases and J by 0 bases, with 13 bases left in between. CDR3 DNA sequence: TGTGCCAGCAGCCCCCTTGGCAGGGACCAAGAGACCCAGTACTTC. Its translation: CASSPLGRDQETQYF. Supplemented by reference TRBV9 and TRBJ2-5, the full variable domain reads DSGVTQTPKHLITATGQRVTLRCSPRSGDLSVYWYQQSLDQGLQFLIQYYNGEERAKGNILERFSAQQFPDLHSELNLSSLELGDSALYFCASSPLGRDQETQYFGPGTRLLVL.

The chain joins TRBV11-2 to TRBJ2-7, with D perhaps matching TRBD1 (6 bases). Trimming stripped 3 bases from V and 6 bases from J, with 9 bases between. Germline CDR1 reads SGHAT; CDR2 reads FQNNGV. The CDR3 covers 12 residues. CDR3 sequence reads: CASSFGQTEQYF. CDR3 nucleotide sequence: TGTGCCAGCAGCTTCGGACAGACCGAGCAGTACTTC.

This clonotype showed up many times. The rearrangement links TRBV12-3 or TRBV12-4 to TRBJ2-4; D is perhaps TRBD2 (5 bases). Between the trimmed V and J ends, which lost 2 bases and 6 bases, there was a span of 11 bases. The CDR3 is 14 amino acids. The CDR3 region is CASSLRWERNIQYF. CDR3 sequence (DNA): TGTGCCAGCAGTTTAAGGTGGGAGAGAAACATTCAGTACTTC.

Ten or more counts support this clonotype. J is TRBJ2-1 and V is TRBV7-2; D gene ambiguous. Per germline, CDR1 SGHTA and CDR2 FQGNSA. The length of the CDR3 is 14 residues. Trimming took 7 bases from V and 8 from J, leaving 18 bases between them. The CDR3 spells CASIIERSTHEQFF. The CDR3 DNA reads TGTGCCAGCATCATAGAGCGTAGCACACATGAGCAGTTCTTC.

The gene calls are TRBV6-2 or TRBV6-3 and TRBJ2-2; TRBD2 matches 8 bases. The CDR3 has 18 residues. V shed 0 bases and J 2 bases; nucleotides not matched to a gene: 8. CDR1 is MNHEY, CDR2 SVGEGT, per germline. CDR3 in amino acids: CASSYSRGGVLNTGELFF. The CDR3 DNA reads TGTGCCAGCAGTTACTCCCGGGGGGGGGTCCTTAACACCGGGGAGCTGTTTTTT.

This clonotype was seen a few times. This chain links TRBV19 with TRBJ1-5; unclear D gene. V lost 3 bases and J lost 0, with 9 bases in between. The CDR3 is 15 amino acids. Germline CDR1 and CDR2: LNHDA and SQIVND (reference sequence). CDR3 region: CASSIIGNSNQPQHF. The CDR3 nucleotides read TGTGCCAGTAGTATCATTGGGAATAGCAATCAGCCCCAGCATTTT.

In the case of this clonotype: This may stem from a read error, because a much larger clone lies one nucleotide away. Here the CDR3 reads CASSPAVSGIIGELFF. CDR3 coding DNA: TGTGCCAGCAGCCCAGCAGTCAGCGGGATCATCGGGGAGCTGTTTTTT. This chain connects TRBV7-9 to TRBJ2-2; 7 bases fit TRBD2. The CDR3 runs 16 residues. Germline assignment: CDR1 SEHNR and CDR2 FQNEAQ (reference sequence). The junction had 13 bases not matched to a gene; V was cut back by 5 bases and J by 7 bases.

This clonotype was detected many times. The chain carries TRBV4-3 and TRBJ2-3; D is possibly TRBD2 (7 bases). V lost 4 bases, J lost 6 bases, and 17 bases lay in between. The germline V gene has CDR1 LGHNA and CDR2 YSLEER. The CDR3 loop spans 15 amino acids. The DNA for the CDR3 is TGCGCCAGCAGCCCGGACGGACTAGGGGGTGATACGCAGTATTTT. Translated, it gives CASSPDGLGGDTQYF.

This clonotype was detected ten times or more. V and J are TRBV11-1 and TRBJ2-3, with TRBD2 matching 12 bases. This CDR3 comprises 19 residues. CDR1 is SGHAT and CDR2 is FQDESV in the germline V gene (reference sequence). J was trimmed by 1 base and V by 9 bases; bases with no gene match: 17. CDR3: CASRPSPSGGATGTDTQYF. The CDR3 DNA reads as TGTGCCAGTCGACCGTCGCCTAGCGGGGGGGCCACCGGCACAGATACGCAGTATTTT. Together with reference TRBV11-1 and TRBJ2-3, the CDR3 gives the full variable domain: EAEVAQSPRYKITEKSQAVAFWCDPISGHATLYWYRQILGQGPELLVQFQDESVVDDSQLPKDRFSAERLKGVDSTLKIQPAELGDSAMYLCASRPSPSGGATGTDTQYFGPGTRLTVL.

This clonotype was observed many times. The gene calls are TRBV6-5 and TRBJ1-2; maybe TRBD1 (5 bases). Germline V CDR1 and CDR2: MNHEY, SVGAGI. This CDR3 spans 15 amino acids. V was shortened by 7 bases and J by 4 bases, with 19 bases between the two germline ends. CDR3 amino acids: CASTPGTTGFYGYTF. The CDR3 bases are TGTGCCAGCACCCCCGGCACCACAGGATTCTATGGCTACACCTTC.

This clonotype showed up just a few times. V is TRBV15 and J is TRBJ2-3; 7 nucleotides align to TRBD2. The CDR3 runs 16 residues. The germline gives CDR1 LNHNV, CDR2 YYDKDF (reference sequence). V lost 0 bases to trimming and J lost 0 bases; unmatched junction nucleotides: 3. The CDR3: CATSRDGGGSTDTQYF. In DNA, the CDR3 is TGTGCCACCAGCAGAGATGGGGGGGGGAGCACAGATACGCAGTATTTT.

The CDR3 DNA sequence: TGTGCCAGCAGTGGATACCTAGGGACAGGGGAAAGCGAGCAGTACTTC. Its protein product is CASSGYLGTGESEQYF. The rearrangement uses TRBV6-1 and TRBJ2-7, with 10 bases that match TRBD1. The CDR3 contains 16 residues. Germline V CDR1 and CDR2: MNHNS, SASEGT. The V and J ends lost 4 bases and 6 bases, in that order; junction bases with no gene match: 12.

This clonotype was seen many times. J is TRBJ2-1 and V is TRBV7-2, with 12 positions matching TRBD2. After removal of 2 bases from V and 7 bases from J, the junction contained 6 bases not matched to a gene. The germline V gene encodes CDR1 SGHTA and CDR2 FQGNSA. The CDR3 runs to 16 residues. The CDR3 reads CASSLIPSGGANEQFF. The CDR3 DNA reads TGTGCCAGCAGCTTAATTCCTAGCGGGGGGGCTAATGAGCAGTTCTTC.

This clonotype occurred many times. V gene TRBV29-1 combines with J gene TRBJ1-1, with D unclear. The CDR3 loop spans 12 amino acids. The V and J ends lost 4 bases and 2 bases respectively, with 8 bases between them. Germline-derived CDR1 and CDR2 are SQVTM and ANQGSEA. The CDR3 DNA is TGCAGCGTTGTCTCCGGCAACACTGAAGCTTTCTTT. Residues: CSVVSGNTEAFF.

This clonotype has ten or more counts. This chain uses TRBV15 with TRBJ1-2; possibly TRBD1 for D (5 bases). This CDR3 is built from 14 residues. V lost 5 bases to trimming and J lost 4 bases, with 14 bases between them. CDR1 is LNHNV and CDR2 is YYDKDF in the germline V gene (reference sequence). CDR3 bases: TGTGCCACCAGCGAAGACACAGGTCTCTATGGCTACACCTTC. Its protein product is CATSEDTGLYGYTF.

The table lists this clonotype with a few counts. This chain uses TRBV7-9 with TRBJ2-7; perhaps TRBD1 as D (6 bases). This CDR3 contains 15 residues. V lost 1 base, J lost 3 bases, and 13 bases lay in between. In germline, CDR1 is SEHNR, CDR2 FQNEAQ (reference sequence). CDR3 loop: CASSLGTGLNYEQYV. The DNA of the CDR3 is TGTGCCAGCAGCTTAGGAACAGGGCTTAACTACGAGCAGTACGTC.